This T cell receptor beta chain was identified in a study of blood T cells in healthy people across ages. Then a second PCR, running roughly 7 to 11 cycles, was carried out with a sample-barcoded 5' primer and a J-beta primer mix. TCRdb re-derived calls from the 5' RACE reads in MiXCR, one entry per CDR3 protein. The repertoire holds roughly 2 million distinct CDR3 sequences, roughly 50% seen once, with less than 2.5% in the top ten. Regarding the study as a whole: Unknown donor CMV status possibly confounded expanded clonotype changes. Both naive CD4+ cell counts and diversity were greater in long-lived donors than in aged donors.

V lost 4 bases to trimming and J lost 6 bases, with 17 bases between them. CDR3 size: 15 residues. Looked up from germline, CDR1 is LGHNA and CDR2 is YNFKEQ. Isolated PBMCs totaled at least 7 million in each sample. Note on this clonotype: As yet, its antigen is unknown.

This receptor was taken from a woman in her thirties or forties in good health. V usage is TRBV4-2 and J usage is TRBJ2-3; perhaps TRBD2 as D (5 bases). Sequenced input: blood. Written as DNA, the CDR3 is TGTGCCAGCAGCCTAGCGCCCTCGGCATTGGATACGCAGTATTTT. Amino acid sequence: CASSLAPSALDTQYF.